This T cell receptor (beta chain) is from a study of blood T cell repertoires in COVID-19. Study information: Italy, Spain and the United States were the sources of the convalescent and acute COVID-19 samples. The cDNA or gDNA used as material had been derived from T cells, B-cell-depleted T cells, or PBMCs.

This clone was recorded only once. In the original processing: Estimated nucleated cell counts came from reference gene primer amplification. Here immunoSEQ multiplex PCR was the method, and the copy in TCRdb shows in-frame clones only, minus some. Clone size and V and J calls were adopted from that table, with D and trimming inferred from the DNA. The sample lists some 55,000 clones, about 89% occurring once. Sequenced input: peripheral blood. This receptor was obtained from a man between 60 and 75 years old with acute or convalescent COVID-19.

CDR3 protein: CASSKDRGPDTQYF. In nucleotides, the CDR3 is TGTGCCAGCAGCAAGGACAGGGGACCAGATACGCAGTATTTT. The chain couples TRBV7-2 to TRBJ2-3, with 9 bases lining up with TRBD1. CDR3 length: 14 amino acids. CDR1 SGHTA and CDR2 FQGNSA come from the germline V gene. V lost 5 bases, J lost 4 bases, and 4 bases stayed unmatched. Supplemented by reference TRBV7-2 and TRBJ2-3, the full variable domain reads GAGVSQSPSNKVTEKGKDVELRCDPISGHTALYWYRQSLGQGLEFLIYFQGNSAPDKSGLPSDRFSAERTGGSVSTLTIQRTQQEDSAVYLCASSKDRGPDTQYFGPGTRLTVL.